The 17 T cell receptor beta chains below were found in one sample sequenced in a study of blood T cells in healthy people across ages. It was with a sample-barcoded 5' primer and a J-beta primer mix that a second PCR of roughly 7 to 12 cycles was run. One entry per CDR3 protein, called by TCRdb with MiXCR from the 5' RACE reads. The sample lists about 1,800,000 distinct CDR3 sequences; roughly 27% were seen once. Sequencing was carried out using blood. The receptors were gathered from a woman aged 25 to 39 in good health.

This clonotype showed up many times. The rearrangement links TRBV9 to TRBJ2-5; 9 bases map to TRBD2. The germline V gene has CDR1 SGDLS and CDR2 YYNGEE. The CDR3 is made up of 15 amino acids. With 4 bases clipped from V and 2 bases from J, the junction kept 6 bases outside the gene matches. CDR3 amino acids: CASSSGLARQETQYF. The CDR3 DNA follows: TGTGCCAGCAGCTCCGGACTAGCGAGACAAGAGACCCAGTACTTC.

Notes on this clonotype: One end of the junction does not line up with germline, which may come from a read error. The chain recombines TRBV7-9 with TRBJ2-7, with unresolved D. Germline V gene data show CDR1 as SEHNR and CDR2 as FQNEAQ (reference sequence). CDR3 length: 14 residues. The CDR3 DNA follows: TGTGCCAGCAGCTTTAGGGATTTCTCCCACGAGCAGTACTTC. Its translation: CASSFRDFSHEQYF.

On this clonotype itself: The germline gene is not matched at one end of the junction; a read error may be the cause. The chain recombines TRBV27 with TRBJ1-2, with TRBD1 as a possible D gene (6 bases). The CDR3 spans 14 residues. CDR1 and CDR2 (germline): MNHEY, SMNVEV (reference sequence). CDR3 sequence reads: CVSSRGWGADGYTF. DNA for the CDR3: TGTGTCAGCAGTAGGGGTTGGGGGGCTGATGGCTACACCTTC.

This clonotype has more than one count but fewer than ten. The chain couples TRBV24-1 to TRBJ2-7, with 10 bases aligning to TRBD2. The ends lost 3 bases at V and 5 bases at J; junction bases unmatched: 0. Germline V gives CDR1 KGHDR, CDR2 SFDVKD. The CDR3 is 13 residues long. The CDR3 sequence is CATSDGTSDEQYF. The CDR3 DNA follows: TGTGCCACCAGTGATGGGACTAGCGACGAGCAGTACTTC.

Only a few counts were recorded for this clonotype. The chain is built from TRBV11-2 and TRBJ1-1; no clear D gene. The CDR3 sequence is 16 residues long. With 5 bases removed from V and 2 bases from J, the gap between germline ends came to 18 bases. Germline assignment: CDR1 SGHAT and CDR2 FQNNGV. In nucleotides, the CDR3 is TGTGCCAGCAGCAAGAGTACCGGATGGCAAAACACTGAAGCTTTCTTT. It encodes CASSKSTGWQNTEAFF.

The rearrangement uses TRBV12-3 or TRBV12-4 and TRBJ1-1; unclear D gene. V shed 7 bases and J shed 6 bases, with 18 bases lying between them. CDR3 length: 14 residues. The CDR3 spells CASTQKGVFAEAFF. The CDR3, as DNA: TGTGCCAGCACCCAGAAGGGAGTTTTTGCTGAAGCTTTCTTT.

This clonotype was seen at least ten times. CDR3 in DNA: TGTGCCAGCAGTTTGGCTGGGACTGTCAACGAGCAGTACTTC. Translated, it gives CASSLAGTVNEQYF. V and J are TRBV28 and TRBJ2-5; D may be TRBD2 (6 bases). The end of the DNA fits TRBJ2-7 better, so the J call may be wrong. This CDR3 spans 14 amino acids. The germline gives CDR1 MDHEN, CDR2 SYDVKM.

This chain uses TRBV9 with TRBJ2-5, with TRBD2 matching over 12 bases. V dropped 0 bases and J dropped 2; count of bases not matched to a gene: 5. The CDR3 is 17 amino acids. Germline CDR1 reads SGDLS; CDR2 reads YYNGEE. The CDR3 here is CASSVASGGARQETQYF. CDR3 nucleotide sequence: TGTGCCAGCAGCGTAGCTAGCGGGGGGGCCAGGCAAGAGACCCAGTACTTC. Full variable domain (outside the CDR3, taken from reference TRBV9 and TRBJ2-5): DSGVTQTPKHLITATGQRVTLRCSPRSGDLSVYWYQQSLDQGLQFLIQYYNGEERAKGNILERFSAQQFPDLHSELNLSSLELGDSALYFCASSVASGGARQETQYFGPGTRLLVL.

The CDR3 coding sequence is TGCGCCAGCAGCCAAGGTAGAGCACAGATGATGAACACTGAAGCTTTCTTT. Amino acids: CASSQGRAQMMNTEAFF. The V call is TRBV4-3, the J call TRBJ1-1; D remains unclear. V was cut by 1 base and J by 0 bases, with 15 bases left in between. Germline V CDR1 and CDR2: LGHNA, YSLEER. This CDR3 has 17 residues.

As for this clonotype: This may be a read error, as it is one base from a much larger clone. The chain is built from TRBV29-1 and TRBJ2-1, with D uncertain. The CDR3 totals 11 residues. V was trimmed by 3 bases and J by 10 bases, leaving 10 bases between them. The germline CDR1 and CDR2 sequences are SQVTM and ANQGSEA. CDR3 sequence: CSVEVISEQFF. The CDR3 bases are TGCAGCGTTGAGGTGATAAGCGAGCAGTTCTTC.

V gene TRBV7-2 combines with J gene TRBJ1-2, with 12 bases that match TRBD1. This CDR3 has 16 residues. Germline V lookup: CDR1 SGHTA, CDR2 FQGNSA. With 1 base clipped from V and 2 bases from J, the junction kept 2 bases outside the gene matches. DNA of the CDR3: TGTGCCAGCAGCTTAGGGGGACAGGGGGCCAACTATGGCTACACCTTC. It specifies CASSLGGQGANYGYTF.

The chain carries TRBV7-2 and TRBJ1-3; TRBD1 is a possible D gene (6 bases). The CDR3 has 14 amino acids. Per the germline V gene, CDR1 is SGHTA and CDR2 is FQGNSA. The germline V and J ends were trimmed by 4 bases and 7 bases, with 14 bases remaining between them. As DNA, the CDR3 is TGTGCCAGCAGCTACCCGGGGGGCGATAACACCATATATTTT. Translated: CASSYPGGDNTIYF.

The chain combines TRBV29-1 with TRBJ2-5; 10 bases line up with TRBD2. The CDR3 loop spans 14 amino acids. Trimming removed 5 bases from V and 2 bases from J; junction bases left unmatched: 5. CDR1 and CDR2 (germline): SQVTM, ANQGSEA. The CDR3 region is CSVSGLAAQETQYF. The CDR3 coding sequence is TGCAGCGTTTCAGGACTAGCGGCGCAAGAGACCCAGTACTTC. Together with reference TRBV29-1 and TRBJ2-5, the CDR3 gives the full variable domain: SAVISQKPSRDICQRGTSLTIQCQVDSQVTMMFWYRQQPGQSLTLIATANQGSEATYESGFVIDKFPISRPNLTFSTLTVSNMSPEDSSIYLCSVSGLAAQETQYFGPGTRLLVL.

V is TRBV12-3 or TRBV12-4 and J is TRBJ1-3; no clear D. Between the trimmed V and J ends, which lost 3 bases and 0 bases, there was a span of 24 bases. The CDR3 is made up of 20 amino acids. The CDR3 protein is CASSFFAPGEPLASGNTIYF. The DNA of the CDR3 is TGTGCCAGCAGTTTTTTTGCGCCCGGGGAGCCCCTTGCCTCTGGAAACACCATATATTTT.

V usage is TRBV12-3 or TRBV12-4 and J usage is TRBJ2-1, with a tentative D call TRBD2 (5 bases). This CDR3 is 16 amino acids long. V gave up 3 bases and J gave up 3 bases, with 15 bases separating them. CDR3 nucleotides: TGTGCCAGCAGTTTGAAAAGTGGGAGATACTACAATGAGCAGTTCTTC. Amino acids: CASSLKSGRYYNEQFF.

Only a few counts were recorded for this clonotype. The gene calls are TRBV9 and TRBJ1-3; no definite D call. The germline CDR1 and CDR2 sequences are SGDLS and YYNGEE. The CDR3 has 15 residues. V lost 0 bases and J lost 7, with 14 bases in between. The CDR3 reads CASSVEGRETNTIYF. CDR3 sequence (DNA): TGTGCCAGCAGCGTAGAAGGTCGCGAAACGAACACCATATATTTT.

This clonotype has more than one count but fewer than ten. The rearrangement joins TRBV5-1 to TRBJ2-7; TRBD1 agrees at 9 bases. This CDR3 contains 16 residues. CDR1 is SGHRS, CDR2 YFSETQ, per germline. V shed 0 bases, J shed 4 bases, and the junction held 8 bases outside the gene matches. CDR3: CASSLERTGAIYEQYF. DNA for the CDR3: TGCGCCAGCAGCTTGGAACGGACAGGGGCCATTTACGAGCAGTACTTC.